Presented here are 2 T cell receptor beta chains from one specimen sequenced in a study of T cell changes during pregnancy in multiple sclerosis. The protocol was immunoSEQ multiplex PCR, while the TCRdb copy is restricted to in-frame clones and leaves out a portion. The table includes around 48,000 clones, around 92% detected once. The sample here was CD4+ T cells from peripheral blood mononuclear cells, taken in the third trimester of pregnancy. Source of these receptors: a female donor with multiple sclerosis, enrolled in a pregnancy study.

This chain uses TRBV5-1 with TRBJ2-3, with D tentatively TRBD2 (6 bases). Germline loops: CDR1 SGHRS, CDR2 YFSETQ. CDR3 length: 14 residues. V was cut by 5 bases and J by 4 bases, with 14 bases left in between. CDR3 in amino acids: CASSFGGTADTQYF. The CDR3 region has the DNA TGCGCCAGCAGTTTTGGGGGGACCGCAGATACGCAGTATTTT.

The chain recombines TRBV19 with TRBJ1-1, with D tentatively TRBD1 (6 bases). CDR1 is LNHDA, CDR2 SQIVND, per germline (reference sequence). Trimming left V 5 bases short and J 4 bases short, with 11 bases between. CDR3 length equals 13 residues. The CDR3 here is CASSLGRGTEAFF. The CDR3 region has the DNA TGTGCCAGTAGTTTGGGCAGGGGCACTGAAGCTTTCTTT.